This T cell receptor beta chain was identified during a study of blood T cell repertoires in COVID-19. On the study more broadly: The United States, Italy and Spain supplied acute and convalescent COVID-19 samples.

The germline CDR1 and CDR2 sequences are ENHRY and SYGVKD. This CDR3 is built from 18 residues. The V and J ends lost 3 bases and 1 base, in that order; junction bases with no gene match: 11. The repertoire was sequenced with immunoSEQ multiplex PCR; TCRdb's copy has only in-frame clones and lacks some. The table shows fewer than 200,000 clones, with approximately 86% occurring only once. The gene calls are TRBV10-3 and TRBJ1-1; 10 bases agree with TRBD1. Sequencing was done on a sample of peripheral blood. The sequence was obtained from a woman aged 60-75 years who had recovered from COVID-19. DNA for the CDR3: TGTGCCATCAGTGACTCGATACACCGGGACAGGGGGAACACTGAAGCTTTCTTT. Its translation: CAISDSIHRDRGNTEAFF.